This TCR beta chain was captured in a study of spatial heterogeneity in lung cancer. The wider study: Patients with untreated early-stage non-small cell lung cancer, numbering 72, were the donors. The study consistently detected more beta-chain than alpha-chain sequences.

Every TCR cDNA molecule bore a unique molecular identifier. TCRdb called the 5' RACE reads again in MiXCR, with one record for every CDR3 protein. The sample lists about 94,000 distinct CDR3 sequences; roughly 21% were seen once. This clonotype was counted a few times. Regarding time point: blood at routine non-recurrence follow-up after resection. This material consisted of PBMCs, taken at follow-up. The receptor was isolated from a male donor with early-stage non-small cell lung cancer.

Here the CDR3 reads CASSTGQGSGNTIYF. As DNA, the CDR3 is TGTGCCAGTAGTACGGGACAGGGCTCTGGAAACACCATATATTTT. V and J are TRBV19 and TRBJ1-3; 9 bases align to TRBD1. Trimming at V came to 4 bases and at J to 0 bases, leaving 1 base not matched to a gene. CDR3 length: 15 residues. Germline V gives CDR1 LNHDA, CDR2 SQIVND (reference sequence).